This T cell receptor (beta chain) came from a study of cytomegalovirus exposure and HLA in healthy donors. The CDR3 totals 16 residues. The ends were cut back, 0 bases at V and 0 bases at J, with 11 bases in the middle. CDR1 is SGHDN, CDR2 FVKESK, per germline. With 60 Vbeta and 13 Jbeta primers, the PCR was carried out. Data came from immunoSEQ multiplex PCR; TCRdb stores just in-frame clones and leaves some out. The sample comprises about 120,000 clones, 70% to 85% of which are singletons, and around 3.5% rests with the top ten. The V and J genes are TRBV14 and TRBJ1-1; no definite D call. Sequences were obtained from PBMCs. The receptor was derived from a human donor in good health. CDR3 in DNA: TGTGCCAGCAGCCAAGACTTGGGCGGGATGAACACTGAAGCTTTCTTT. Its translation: CASSQDLGGMNTEAFF.